The rows below give T cell receptor beta chains drawn from one sample of a study of vaccination and CD4 T cells after COVID-19. No antigen has been identified for these receptors. MiXCR, applied by TCRdb to the PCR reads, yields one record per CDR3 protein. This sample yields almost 20,000 distinct CDR3 sequences, of which roughly 50% are seen a single time; about 8.2% belongs to the top ten. The source material was CD4+ T cells from blood, cultured in vitro. These TCRs come from a human donor who had recovered from COVID-19. Both conserved end residues are trimmed from each CDR3. Some rows have no size entry. The others give once, few or many, or a class for an expanded clone.

TRBV5-1,.,TRBJ1-1,ASSLTNTEAF
TRBV7-3,.,TRBJ2-2,ASSLGGRATGELF
TRBV27,.,TRBJ2-2,ASSLYRPGVGELF
TRBV27,.,TRBJ2-1,ASSFGVLYNEQF
TRBV27,few,TRBJ2-3,ASMEEGLAVRPQY
TRBV15,.,TRBJ2-1,ATSSLLRSEQF
TRBV6-2/TRBV6-3,.,TRBJ2-5,ASSQTGTQY
TRBV7-2,few,TRBJ1-5,ASSLRDSNQPQH
TRBV28,.,TRBJ1-5,ASIHDRGEVQPQH
TRBV20-1,.,TRBJ2-5,SARDGAGGQETQY
TRBV5-4,.,TRBJ2-1,ASSYSGLAGGHEQF
TRBV27,few,TRBJ2-2,ASTLKGEVLGELF
TRBV20-1,.,TRBJ2-5,SASSGGETQY
TRBV28,few,TRBJ1-2,ASSFRARSSSNYGYT
TRBV6-2/TRBV6-3,few,TRBJ2-7,ASRPPGDRGGHKYEQY
TRBV20-1,few,TRBJ2-3,SARGSTDTQY
TRBV19,.,TRBJ2-7,ASSIQGPYEQY
TRBV6-1,once,TRBJ2-3,ASSSSGISTDTQY
TRBV12-3/TRBV12-4,.,TRBJ1-5,ASSVKSQPQH
TRBV11-3,.,TRBJ1-1,ASSDGGGNTEAF
TRBV11-2,few,TRBJ2-7,ASSLDLYRAYEQY
TRBV24-1,.,TRBJ2-7,ATSEAGTGWSYEQY
TRBV6-1,few,TRBJ2-5,ASRGGTGFLGQETQY
TRBV6-1,.,TRBJ2-3,ASSEGTSGTLWTDTQY
TRBV7-9,.,TRBJ1-2,ASSLGAGNYGYT
TRBV7-2,few,TRBJ2-5,AGAGSGGPNMAQY
TRBV24-1,.,TRBJ1-5,ATAGHDQPQH
TRBV19,few,TRBJ1-2,ASNPARTSDYGYT
TRBV20-1,.,TRBJ2-5,SARLLASGREIQETQY
TRBV6-1,few,TRBJ1-6,ASDSNRDNSPLH
TRBV15,.,TRBJ2-2,ATSFGLAAGELF
TRBV6-5,.,TRBJ1-6,ASSLGQGNSPLH
TRBV19,.,TRBJ1-1,ASYTGTNTEAF